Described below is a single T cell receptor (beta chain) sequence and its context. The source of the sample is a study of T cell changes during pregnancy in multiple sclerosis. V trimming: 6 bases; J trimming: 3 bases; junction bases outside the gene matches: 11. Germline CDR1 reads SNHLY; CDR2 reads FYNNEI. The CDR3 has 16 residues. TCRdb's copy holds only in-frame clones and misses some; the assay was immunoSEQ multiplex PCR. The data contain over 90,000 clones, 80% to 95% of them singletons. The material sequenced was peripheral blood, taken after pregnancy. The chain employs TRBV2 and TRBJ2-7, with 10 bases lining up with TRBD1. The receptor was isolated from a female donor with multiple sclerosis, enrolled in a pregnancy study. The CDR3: CASRPSGTGARYEQYF. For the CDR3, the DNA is TGTGCCAGCAGACCATCCGGGACAGGGGCCCGCTACGAGCAGTACTTC.